These 6 T cell receptor beta chains share one sample of origin, sequenced in a study of blood T cells in healthy people across ages. Then a second PCR, running about 6 to 11 cycles, was carried out with a sample-barcoded 5' primer and a J-beta primer mix. From the 5' RACE reads, TCRdb called clonotypes with MiXCR, one entry per CDR3 protein. The sample has around 800,000 distinct CDR3 sequences; 60% to 80% are singletons. What was sequenced was blood. These TCRs come from a man under 40 in good health.

A single count supports this clonotype. This chain connects TRBV5-1 to TRBJ2-7; TRBD1 matches at 9 bases. The CDR3 has 14 residues. The V gene's germline CDR1 is SGHRS and CDR2 YFSETQ. V was clipped by 1 base and J by 7 bases; unmatched bases: 6. The CDR3 is CASSLRQGVGEQYF. CDR3 sequence (DNA): TGCGCCAGCAGCTTGCGACAGGGGGTAGGGGAGCAGTACTTC.

The chain combines TRBV6-2 or TRBV6-3 with TRBJ2-7, with 10 bases lining up with TRBD2. The CDR3 consists of 13 residues. Trimming removed 8 bases from V and 7 bases from J; junction bases left unmatched: 8. CDR1 and CDR2 (germline): MNHEY, SVGEGT. CDR3 DNA: TGTGCCAGCGGACTAGCGGCCTACAATGAGCAGTACTTC. This codes for CASGLAAYNEQYF.

V gene TRBV7-2 combines with J gene TRBJ1-4, with D perhaps TRBD1 (6 bases). The germline V gene has CDR1 SGHTA and CDR2 FQGNSA. Trimming left V 1 base short and J 3 bases short, with 9 bases between. This CDR3 comprises 15 residues. CDR3 in amino acids: CASSLDRAANEKLFF. CDR3 bases: TGTGCCAGCAGCTTAGACAGGGCAGCTAATGAAAAACTGTTTTTT.

The chain uses TRBV2 and TRBJ2-7; TRBD2 is a possible D gene (5 bases). Germline CDR1 reads SNHLY; CDR2 reads FYNNEI. This CDR3 contains 11 residues. V gave up 6 bases and J gave up 6 bases, with 9 bases separating them. The CDR3 DNA sequence: TGTGCCAGCAGGCGGGCTACCGAGCAGTACTTC. Translating it yields CASRRATEQYF.

In its sample, this clonotype was seen a few times. The V and J genes are TRBV6-5 and TRBJ2-7, with 9 nucleotides matching TRBD1. The CDR3 loop spans 12 amino acids. In germline, CDR1 is MNHEY, CDR2 SVGAGI. The J segment lost 5 bases and the V segment lost 8 bases, leaving 4 bases of the junction unmatched. As DNA, the CDR3 is TGTGCCAGCCGGGACAGGGAAAACGAGCAGTACTTC. Translated, it gives CASRDRENEQYF.

This clonotype has a single count. This sequence joins TRBV19 and TRBJ1-4; TRBD1 might be the D (5 bases). The germline V gene encodes CDR1 LNHDA and CDR2 SQIVND (reference sequence). Trimming removed 3 bases at V and 8 bases at J, with 16 bases between. The length of the CDR3 is 15 residues. CDR3 sequence: CASSIFGDYREKLFF. CDR3 in DNA: TGTGCCAGTAGTATTTTTGGGGACTATCGGGAAAAACTGTTTTTT.